This T cell receptor beta chain was captured in a study of T cell responses to AZD1222 COVID-19 vaccine. Study conclusions and caveats: Donors, mostly white British, included more females; clonal diversity was possibly underestimated. The breadth and depth of Spike-specific TCRs increased once two AZD1222 doses had been given. In the spike-specific TCR repertoire, nearly half reportedly target unmutated variant regions.

Data came from immunoSEQ multiplex PCR; TCRdb stores just in-frame clones and leaves some out. The data hold around 65,000 clones, with around 75% observed a single time. As regards this clone: Antigen unknown. An end of the junction does not agree with germline; a read error may underlie this.

CDR3 length: 10 residues. Germline V lookup: CDR1 SNHLY, CDR2 FYNNEI. Sequences were derived from peripheral blood, sampled on day 0 of AZD1222 vaccination. The V call is TRBV2, the J call TRBJ2-1; no clear D gene. This receptor was identified in an adult in good health. The CDR3 sequence is CASSDGPLIF. The CDR3 region has the DNA TGTGCCAGCAGTGATGGACCCCTGATCTTC.